This T cell receptor (beta chain) derives from a study of T cells in Graves' hyperthyroidism and ophthalmopathy. Regarding the study as a whole: Appearing also in blood were most of the thyroid clonotypes expanded above 0.001.

RNA transcripts provided the source from which TCR beta CDR3 regions were amplified. HTBI primers were used for first-round RT-PCR of the TCR CDR3. Via MiXCR, TCRdb re-called the multiplex PCR reads, giving one row per CDR3 protein. The sample has roughly 280,000 distinct CDR3 sequences; 17% are singletons. Lactation, pregnancy, other autoimmune disease or uncontrolled infection led to exclusion of patients. PBMCs were obtained from 9.5 to 10 ml fresh peripheral blood. Trimming shortened V by 5 bases and J by 5 bases, and 6 bases separated the two germline ends. The CDR3 is made up of 11 amino acids. Per germline, CDR1 LNHDA and CDR2 SQIVND (reference sequence). The table lists this clonotype with a count of one. The antigen is unknown.

The V gene is TRBV19, the J gene TRBJ1-2; D gene ambiguous. The receptor was derived from a woman aged 60-75 years with Graves' ophthalmopathy. Sequencing input: blood. CDR3 coding DNA: TGTGCCAGTAGTTACGGTTATGGCTACACCTTC. The encoded protein is CASSYGYGYTF. Combining the CDR3 with reference TRBV19 and TRBJ1-2 gives the whole variable domain DGGITQSPKYLFRKEGQNVTLSCEQNLNHDAMYWYRQDPGQGLRLIYYSQIVNDFQKGDIAEGYSVSREKKESFPLTVTSAQKNPTAFYLCASSYGYGYTFGSGTRLTVV.